This T cell receptor beta chain is from a study of shared clonotypes between healthy human individuals (TCRdb year 2020). With respect to the entire study: A couple of women and a few men aged 18 to 49 years were included in the cohort. Each donor's leukapheresis produced roughly between about 0.9 and 9.5 billion PBMCs. For each donor, three plates each were used for CD4 naive and CD4 memory, two plates were used for CD8 naive, and one plate was used for CD8 memory. Libraries were prepared and TCR repertoires were sequenced by different laboratories using diverse techniques, in order to increase sequencing depth and limit assay-specific biases. The study deeply sequenced blood TCR repertoires of five healthy adults to estimate repertoire size and the extent of clonotype sharing between individuals. Beyond this particular receptor, the publication reports: Sampling was restricted to blood, and TCR repertoires in tissue are likely to differ from TCR repertoires in blood. Incomplete sequencing was indicated by rarefaction of sorted-subset datasets, despite the large sequencing depth. Pairwise subsampling indicated that sequencing depth was expected to affect the degree of clonotype sharing among donors. Compared with non-shared clonotypes, the clonotypes found in all four sorted-subset donors had higher generation probabilities. Estimated clonotype richness was generally larger for naive than for memory subsets. Because the study included only a small number of donors, the genetic and exposure-history diversity represented was limited. Sharing across a few donors was observed for around 5% of naive CD4, less than 4% of naive CD8, 2% to 2.5% of memory CD4, and roughly 0.43% of memory CD8 clonotypes.

Healthy HIV-negative adults with no recently reported acute infections or vaccinations were included as donors. All donors were Caucasian adults living in Nashville, Tennessee, USA. Magnetic negative selection was used to enrich CD4+ T cells, after which naive cells were positively selected on CD45RA and the negative fraction became the memory subset. After blood collection by leukapheresis, PBMCs were isolated using Ficoll-Histopaque density gradient centrifugation and then cryopreserved in the vapor phase of liquid nitrogen. Analytical flow cytometry was used to check the purity and quantity of every magnetically sorted T cell population. Each sorted fraction had its genomic DNA isolated and then quantified by UV absorbance on a Nanodrop 2000c. V loses 5 bases of germline sequence and J loses 0 bases, and the interval between the two ends is 14 bases. CDR1 and CDR2 were assigned from the germline V gene as SNHLY and FYNNEI. From cysteine to phenylalanine, the CDR3 is 16 amino acids long. Solely the CDR3 DNA is kept, with 48 bases framed from the first base.

Using the deep immunoSEQ assay, TCR CDR3 regions were amplified from genomic DNA by multiplex PCR. Extracted genomic DNA from each cell subset was distributed evenly across all wells of several immunoSEQ 96-well plates, and each plate was treated as a replicate. For sorted subsets, approximately 200 ng of genomic DNA, equivalent to about 30,000 T cell genomes, went into each replicate PCR. Purified libraries were measured with a Qubit 3.0 fluorometer, size-checked on a Bioanalyzer 2100, and measured again with the KAPA Library Quantification kit. Every immunoSEQ 96-well plate was sequenced on a dedicated single-read 150-cycle Illumina NextSeq 550 flow cell. The paper's data handling went like this. Because the immunoSEQ output held only junctional sequences and lacked quality scores, the filtering could not match the filtering applied to full-length reads. To assign V/J genes and CDR3, sequences were annotated using PyIR, a Python wrapper for IgBLAST v1.9, with IMGT germline references. Any read was removed if the V/J assignment was weak (E-value above 1e-6), the CDR3 was missing, or the read contained stop codons, out-of-frame junctions, or ambiguous translated residues. A V3J clonotype was defined by an identical inferred V gene, J gene, and CDR3 amino acid sequence. The percentage overlap between two repertoires was calculated by dividing the number of shared unique clonotypes by the size of the smaller repertoire. RTK rarefaction, the Chao1 estimator, and Recon v2.1 estimates of unobserved clonotypes were used to assess repertoire richness. For all TCRbeta clonotypes obtained by the gDNA method from four donors, generation probabilities were computed with OLGA. Not all clones reach the TCRdb copy of this immuneACCESS table, which keeps in-frame sequences only. Checked studies attribute under half of the gap to unresolved V genes and leave the rest unexplained. Clonal size and the V and J genes are those of that table, whereas D and trimming came from the DNA. Within this sample are around 700,000 clones, with about three quarters of them counted one time only. The ten most abundant clones make up around 1.8% of the sample.

For this clone: Its cognate antigen has yet to be identified. The record has no base qualities; no much larger clone is one base away.

The specimen sequenced was memory CD4+ T cells sorted from blood. In the paper's terms, the cell subset or site label means: CD45RA-negative fraction. This clonotype was obtained from a woman aged 25 to 39 in good health. The chain uses TRBV2 and TRBJ1-5; a tentative D match to TRBD1 spans 5 bases. The DNA is TGTGCCAGCAGTTCCGGGACCACCTATAGCAATCAGCCCCAGCATTTT. The encoded protein is CASSSGTTYSNQPQHF.